A selection of T cell receptor beta chains follows, all from one sample in a study of cytomegalovirus exposure and HLA in healthy donors. Sequencing was performed with immunoSEQ multiplex PCR; in TCRdb, only in-frame clones are kept and a portion is missing. The sample yields about 98,000 clones, around 80% seen once. The sequenced sample was PBMCs. The receptor set was obtained from a man aged 40-50 years in good health and CMV-seronegative. The CDR3 runs from the conserved cysteine through the conserved F or W. Fields, in order: CDR3 length, V gene, J gene, CDR3 protein.

17	TRBV5-1	TRBJ2-7	CASSLARVDRRPWEQYF
15	TRBV6-1	TRBJ1-5	CASSEMENSNQPQHF
14	TRBV7-9	TRBJ2-5	CASSLVRGQETQYF
17	TRBV28	TRBJ1-6	CASSLSQDTAYNSPLHF
16	TRBV5-4	TRBJ1-1	CASSSKGEATGTEAFF
11	TRBV6-1	TRBJ2-7	CASAPSYEQYF
17	TRBV30	TRBJ2-1	CAWSVRVGTGVDNEQFF
15	TRBV29-1	TRBJ2-1	CSVAPGLAGYNEQFF
14	TRBV30	TRBJ2-1	CAWRRTSSYNEQFF
17	TRBV18	TRBJ1-1	CASSPQPGQGLNTEAFF
15	TRBV4-1	TRBJ1-2	CASSPTDRAISGYTF
13	TRBV2	TRBJ1-1	CASRVDRNTEAFF
12	TRBV6-6	TRBJ2-7	CASSRTSHEQYF
14	TRBV6-1	TRBJ1-2	CASTRKQGSEGYTF
14	TRBV6-1	TRBJ1-6	CASSAGTGRSPLHF
16	TRBV28	TRBJ1-3	CASSFPGIASGNTIYF
15	TRBV6-5	TRBJ2-1	CASSYGQGSYNEQFF
13	TRBV7-2	TRBJ1-1	CASSPRDRPEAFF
14	TRBV5-1	.	CASSQRQVGYEQYF
17	TRBV18	TRBJ2-2	CASSPNPGTANTGELFF
18	TRBV19	TRBJ2-2	CASSIMLAGGANTGELFF
14	TRBV6-4	TRBJ2-2	CASRETGATGELFF
13	TRBV4-1	TRBJ1-2	CASSQGGTFGYTF
15	TRBV5-6	.	CASSLVGQGAYEQYF
14	TRBV28	TRBJ1-2	CASSPFSVGYGYTF
12	TRBV27	TRBJ1-5	CASSQGFQPQHF
14	TRBV5-6	TRBJ1-6	CASLGTGIDSPLHF
14	TRBV7-3	TRBJ1-6	CASSFQGRNSPLHF
17	TRBV6-1	TRBJ2-2	CASSEASGGLGTGELFF
14	TRBV5-1	TRBJ2-5	CASSLQTDRETQYF
15	TRBV7-8	TRBJ2-1	CASSGDSSPYNEQFF
17	TRBV7-3	TRBJ2-6	CASSLTGGASGANVLTF
14	TRBV2	TRBJ1-6	CASSEERRVSPLHF
16	TRBV5-4	TRBJ1-6	CASKEKGTPNNSPLHF
15	TRBV18	TRBJ2-5	CASSPRDRDQETQYF
14	TRBV28	TRBJ2-7	CASKGTGGEDEQYF
15	TRBV6-4	TRBJ1-2	CASSASTGDIGSYTF
13	TRBV10-3	TRBJ1-6	CAISDSGNSPLHF
15	TRBV7-8	TRBJ1-4	CASSLTDTTNEKLFF
15	TRBV19	TRBJ2-1	CASSPAGALGNEQFF
13	TRBV10-1	TRBJ2-5	CATQPGLQETQYF
12	TRBV5-4	TRBJ1-5	CASSLDSQPQHF
14	TRBV5-1	TRBJ2-3	CASSLDRTTDTQYF
14	TRBV29-1	TRBJ2-3	CSANHGGGTDTQYF
15	TRBV7-2	TRBJ2-2	CASSPGTLNTGELFF